The rows below give T cell receptor beta chains drawn from one sample of a study of cytomegalovirus exposure and HLA in healthy donors. TCRdb's table, derived via immunoSEQ multiplex PCR, lists solely in-frame clones and lacks some. The sample carries 150,000 to 200,000 clones, roughly 74% recorded once. The sequenced material came from PBMCs. Receptors were obtained from a woman in her twenties or thirties in good health and CMV-seronegative. Both conserved end residues are trimmed from each CDR3. Each record gives: V gene, CDR3 protein.

TRBV30,AWTADMYQKAF
TRBV30,AWGHAPYGYT
TRBV7-3,ASRGAGTGAEQF
TRBV5-1,ASSLAGTATYEQY
TRBV9,ASSPTTDGSTIY
TRBV5-5,ASSLSGIENYGYT
TRBV30,ACTANTGELF
TRBV7-2,ASSSSSYEQY
TRBV25-1,ASTHLGYNEQF
TRBV19,ASSIGRSYGYT
TRBV2,ASSKTRIAGGAHEQF
TRBV7-3,ASSLIGTGDTGELF
TRBV7-9,ASSSTDGRGNTGELF
TRBV7-9,ASSPRTRDGEKLF
TRBV28,ASAGNTEAF
TRBV5-6,ASGPGTGAGDGYT
TRBV10-3,AISQLPFPLAGSTDTQY
TRBV27,ASSFSGSELGEQY
TRBV28,ASSPPTGQGKSEAF
TRBV25-1,ASSEGGAFYGYT
TRBV7-2,ASSLGTANTEAF
TRBV4-1,ASSRGQGAGTEAF
TRBV25-1,ASSLPEALRGYT
TRBV4-1,ASSPLNWVQGEGGSDYGYT
TRBV11-1,ASSPGGTVYNYGYT
TRBV27,ATRSPGSPLDSPLH
TRBV7-8,ASSIRTGKSEKLF
TRBV2,ASKDPGQGSGNTIY
TRBV10-3,AIRAGGGETQY
TRBV27,ASSLLSAREAF
TRBV6-4,ASSDARLSSYNSPLH